This TCR beta chain was documented in a study of blood T cell repertoires in COVID-19 (dated by TCRdb to 2020 to 2021). Regarding the research as a whole: The collaborator samples originated in the United States, Italy and Spain and spanned the acute and convalescent phases of COVID-19. The sample metadata nearly always contained a de-identified subject ID, COVID-19 status, age in years and sex. Deeply sampled blood TCRbeta repertoires from subjects exposed to, actively infected with, or recovered from COVID-19 were included in the dataset. Samples were obtained from the ongoing ImmuneRACE study (first 160 participants) and from about 1,300 subjects provided by 6 global collaborators. The repertoires were made available in a free public database intended to serve as a resource for research on the immune response to SARS-CoV-2. Where available, HLA class I and class II types were taken from metadata supplied by the sample provider and were not determined by assay-based typing. The material from the prospective study consisted of cDNA or gDNA derived from T cells, B-cell-depleted T cells, or PBMCs.

CDR1 and CDR2, looked up from the germline V gene, are SGHRS and YFSETQ. The CDR3, cysteine through phenylalanine, is 17 amino acids long. Only CDR3 DNA remains: 51 bases, in frame from the first base. The V end gives up 3 bases and the J end 6 bases, leaving 10 bases in the junction not matched to a gene. TCRbeta CDR3 regions were amplified from genomic DNA by means of the immunoSEQ Assay, a bias-controlled multiplex PCR. As for the original processing: Within the assay, amplification of reference gene primers was used to estimate how many nucleated cells each sample contained. To quantify the absolute abundance of each unique TCRbeta CDR3 rearrangement, sequence reads were collapsed and filtered. For each sample, productive Simpson clonality was calculated by taking the square root of Simpson's diversity index across productive rearrangements. Drawn from immuneACCESS, this table holds only the in-frame rearrangements with V and J called that TCRdb kept. Clones are partly lost; checked studies trace under half to an unresolved V gene and leave the rest unexplained. V and J calls and clone size are as listed in that table; D and trimming were resolved from the DNA. For this sample the table gives around 260,000 clones, of which approximately 85% were detected only once. The ten most abundant clones make up roughly 4% of the sample.

General findings and caveats noted by the study authors: The quantity of clinical and demographic metadata differed by source and by participant and was supplied without curation.

Participants in the prospective study were aged 18 to 89 years, lived in about two dozen United States geographic areas, and enrolled through a virtual design. Cohort assignment in the prospective study relied on participant-reported clinical history from a screening survey and a study questionnaire. Recovered participants in ImmuneRACE Cohort 3 were defined as having two consecutive negative NP/OP PCR tests, clearance from a healthcare professional, or resolution of symptoms. In the prospective study, whole blood, serum and a nasopharyngeal or oropharyngeal swab were collected from each participant by mobile phlebotomists. Participants in the prospective study had the option to provide additional blood draws and questionnaires over an approximately 2-month period. Blood samples from the prospective study were shipped frozen or at room temperature prior to DNA extraction. This clone has just one count. The clone's antigen remains unknown. It has no much larger one-base neighbor in the sample; base qualities were not kept.

The sequencing input was PBMCs or T cells enriched from blood (not recorded which). The chain is encoded by TRBV5-1 joined to TRBJ1-4; 11 bases in the junction line up with TRBD1. The TCR comes from a woman in her 30s who had recovered from COVID-19. Here the CDR3 is given as CASSSGTGGVGYEKLFF. DNA sequence: TGCGCCAGCAGCTCCGGGACAGGGGGTGTGGGGTATGAAAAACTGTTTTTT.